This T cell receptor beta chain was captured by sequencing in a study of T cell responses to AZD1222 COVID-19 vaccine. Regarding the study as a whole: Elevations in Spike-specific TCR breadth and depth followed administration of two AZD1222 doses.

This CDR3 is built from 12 residues. Deletions cut 6 bases from V and 2 bases from J, with 6 bases between. Germline CDR1 reads MNHEY; CDR2 reads SMNVEV (reference sequence). TCRdb's copy holds only in-frame clones and misses some; the assay was immunoSEQ multiplex PCR. The table lists about 140,000 clones, 75% to 90% of them singletons. Notes on this clone: Its antigen is not known.

V and J are TRBV27 and TRBJ2-3; D unresolved. Source: peripheral blood, taken on day 0 of AZD1222 vaccination. The TCR originated in an adult in good health. Here the CDR3 reads CASSRTTDTQYF. The CDR3 DNA follows: TGTGCCAGCAGCCGGACCACAGATACGCAGTATTTT.